The entry below gives a single T cell receptor beta chain sequence along with its context. This record belongs to a study of blood T cells in healthy people across ages. They isolated at least 6 million PBMCs from each sample. Extracted total RNA amounted to at least 5.5 micrograms for each sample. Primed by a sample-barcoded 5' primer and a J-beta primer mix, a second PCR proceeded for about 6 to 11 cycles. All cDNA molecules were each tagged by a template-switch adaptor with 12 random nucleotides. Samples each returned at least 3 million CDR3-containing paired-end reads. TCRdb re-called the 5' RACE reads through MiXCR, storing one row per CDR3 protein. The sample consists of 1.5 million to 2 million distinct CDR3 sequences, just under 50% of them appearing once. Trimming removed 1 base at V and 1 base at J, with 7 bases between. Per the germline V gene, CDR1 is PRHDT and CDR2 is FYEKMQ (reference sequence). The CDR3 is 14 amino acids.

The sample consisted of blood. This TCR came from a woman in her forties in good health. The chain combines TRBV13 with TRBJ1-1; D remains ambiguous. The CDR3 nucleotides read TGTGCCAGCAGCTTAGTCACAGAGAACACTGAAGCTTTCTTT. Amino acids: CASSLVTENTEAFF.